This passage covers 19 T cell receptor beta chains from one sample sequenced in a study of cytomegalovirus exposure and HLA in healthy donors. Libraries were prepared by immunoSEQ multiplex PCR; TCRdb keeps only in-frame clonotypes and omits some of them. The data contain some 240,000 clones, over 80% of them seen just once; the ten biggest clones take up roughly 5.4%. Sequencing was done on a sample of PBMCs. The receptors derive from a young woman in good health and CMV-seronegative.

This clone was seen just once. V gene TRBV4-1 combines with J gene TRBJ2-1; TRBD2 agrees at 12 bases. This CDR3 comprises 15 residues. Germline V gene lookup returns CDR1 MGHRA and CDR2 YSYEKL. The trim removed 1 base at V and 7 bases at J, leaving 2 bases unmatched. The CDR3 sequence: CASSQGLAGGNEQFF. The CDR3 region has the DNA TGCGCCAGCAGCCAAGGGCTAGCGGGAGGGAATGAGCAGTTCTTC.

The J gene is TRBJ2-2, the V gene TRBV28; the match to TRBD2 covers 10 bases. CDR1 and CDR2 from the germline V gene are MDHEN and SYDVKM. This CDR3 has 15 amino acids. The trim removed 2 bases at V and 7 bases at J, leaving 4 bases unmatched. In DNA form, the CDR3 reads TGTGCCAGCAGTTTACTAGCGGGAGCGGGCGGGGAGCTGTTTTTT. It codes for CASSLLAGAGGELFF.

V usage is TRBV18 and J usage is TRBJ1-5, with 9 positions matching TRBD1. V was clipped by 3 bases and J by 2 bases; unmatched bases: 8. Per the germline V gene, CDR1 is KGHSH and CDR2 is LQKENI. The CDR3 is made up of 17 amino acids. The CDR3 nucleotides are TGTGCCAGCTCACCGTCGACAGGGGGGGTGGGCAATCAGCCCCAGCATTTT. It specifies CASSPSTGGVGNQPQHF.

The chain couples TRBV28 to TRBJ2-1, with a tentative D call TRBD2 (7 bases). V lost 7 bases and J 4 bases, leaving 17 bases between the germline ends. CDR3 length: 15 amino acids. CDR1 is MDHEN and CDR2 is SYDVKM in the germline V gene. CDR3 sequence reads: CASTEGGQFYNEQFF. CDR3 bases: TGTGCCAGCACCGAGGGGGGGCAGTTTTACAATGAGCAGTTCTTC.

The chain has TRBV18 and TRBJ1-2; D is undetermined. CDR3 length: 15 amino acids. V was shortened by 0 bases and J by 0 bases, with 8 bases between the two germline ends. Germline V gives CDR1 KGHSH, CDR2 LQKENI. The CDR3 loop reads CASSPPGNTNYGYTF. The CDR3 coding sequence is TGTGCCAGCTCACCACCGGGAAATACTAACTATGGCTACACCTTC.

The chain combines TRBV5-1 with TRBJ1-2; a weak D match, TRBD1 (5 bases). V gave up 4 bases and J gave up 3 bases, with 16 bases separating them. The CDR3 runs to 15 residues. Germline values: CDR1 SGHRS, CDR2 YFSETQ. The CDR3 region has the DNA TGCGCCAGCAGCCCTGGGGCCGCGGGAGACTATGGCTACACCTTC. Its protein product is CASSPGAAGDYGYTF.

The chain uses TRBV2 and TRBJ2-7; D call uncertain. V was clipped by 7 bases and J by 1 base, with 14 bases between them. The CDR3 runs to 14 residues. Per the germline V gene, CDR1 is SNHLY and CDR2 is FYNNEI. CDR3 sequence (DNA): TGTGCCAGCAACCTCGACGAGGTTTCCTACGAGCAGTACTTC. This sequence encodes CASNLDEVSYEQYF. The entire variable domain, with the rest obtained from reference TRBV2 and TRBJ2-7, is as follows: EPEVTQTPSHQVTQMGQEVILRCVPISNHLYFYWYRQILGQKVEFLVSFYNNEISEKSEIFDDQFSVERPDGSNFTLKIRSTKLEDSAMYFCASNLDEVSYEQYFGPGTRLTVT.

This clone showed up just a few times. The genes are TRBV9 and TRBJ1-1; no firm D call. Between the trimmed V and J ends, which lost 0 bases and 2 bases, there was a span of 8 bases. Germline-derived CDR1 and CDR2 are SGDLS and YYNGEE. This CDR3 contains 14 residues. DNA of the CDR3: TGTGCCAGCAGCGTAGGGGAGGGCAACACTGAAGCTTTCTTT. Amino acids: CASSVGEGNTEAFF.

The genes are TRBV5-1 and TRBJ2-1; D not resolved. Trimming took off 4 bases at V and 9 bases at J, with 8 bases between the two ends. Germline V gene data show CDR1 as SGHRS and CDR2 as YFSETQ. This CDR3 is 11 amino acids long. CDR3 nucleotide sequence: TGCGCCAGCAGCCTACGGGTTGAGCAGTTCTTC. Encoded protein: CASSLRVEQFF.

This rearrangement joins TRBV2 to TRBJ1-4; 9 positions match TRBD1. The CDR3 sequence is 14 residues long. Germline CDR1 SNHLY, CDR2 FYNNEI. The ends lost 7 bases at V and 8 bases at J; junction bases unmatched: 8. For the CDR3, the DNA is TGTGCCAGCAAAGCCGGACAGGGGCAAGAAAAACTGTTTTTT. It encodes CASKAGQGQEKLFF.

The V gene is TRBV15, the J gene TRBJ1-5, with D unresolved. The CDR3 is made up of 15 amino acids. CDR1 and CDR2 from the germline V gene are LNHNV and YYDKDF (reference sequence). The ends were cut back, 1 base at V and 3 bases at J, with 10 bases in the middle. The CDR3 sequence: CATSRVGAYNQPQHF. The DNA of the CDR3 is TGTGCCACCAGCAGAGTCGGTGCATACAATCAGCCCCAGCATTTT.

This chain links TRBV9 with TRBJ1-2; TRBD1 matches at 10 bases. CDR1 and CDR2 from the germline V gene are SGDLS and YYNGEE. Trimming removed 2 bases from V and 4 bases from J; junction bases left unmatched: 5. This CDR3 region has 15 residues. This chain's CDR3 is CASSVDRGRSYGYTF. For the CDR3, the DNA is TGTGCCAGCAGCGTCGACAGGGGGCGATCCTATGGCTACACCTTC.

The rearrangement uses TRBV28 and TRBJ1-1; no clear D. Trimming took off 4 bases at V and 1 base at J, with 10 bases between the two ends. CDR1 MDHEN and CDR2 SYDVKM come from the germline V gene. This CDR3 contains 14 residues. The chain's CDR3 is CASSSPRSNTEAFF. CDR3 nucleotide sequence: TGTGCCAGCAGTTCACCCCGGTCGAACACTGAAGCTTTCTTT.

V and J are TRBV9 and TRBJ2-3, with 9 nucleotides matching TRBD2. The CDR3 loop spans 15 amino acids. CDR1 is SGDLS and CDR2 is YYNGEE in the germline V gene. Trimming at V came to 3 bases and at J to 3 bases, leaving 5 bases not matched to a gene. CDR3 in amino acids: CASSAIAGVTDTQYF. CDR3 DNA: TGTGCCAGCAGCGCTATAGCGGGAGTAACAGATACGCAGTATTTT. Combining the CDR3 with reference TRBV9 and TRBJ2-3 gives the whole variable domain DSGVTQTPKHLITATGQRVTLRCSPRSGDLSVYWYQQSLDQGLQFLIQYYNGEERAKGNILERFSAQQFPDLHSELNLSSLELGDSALYFCASSAIAGVTDTQYFGPGTRLTVL.

This sequence joins TRBV18 and TRBJ1-5; no reliable D call. The V gene's germline CDR1 is KGHSH and CDR2 LQKENI. Trimming left V 3 bases short and J 4 bases short, with 4 bases between. This CDR3 has 12 residues. As DNA, the CDR3 is TGTGCCAGCTCACCCGGGAATCAGCCCCAGCATTTT. Translating it yields CASSPGNQPQHF.

The chain has TRBV5-6 and TRBJ2-7; D is possibly TRBD2 (7 bases). With 4 bases removed from V and 2 bases from J, the gap between germline ends came to 13 bases. Germline V gene data show CDR1 as SGHDT and CDR2 as YYEEEE. The CDR3 has 14 residues. DNA for the CDR3: TGTGCCAGCAGCAGGGGGGGCGGGCCCTACGAGCAGTACTTC. This codes for CASSRGGGPYEQYF.

This chain links TRBV11-1 with TRBJ2-1; tentative D call: TRBD2 (7 bases). The CDR3 contains 19 residues. The germline V gene encodes CDR1 SGHAT and CDR2 FQDESV (reference sequence). V gave up 1 base and J gave up 0 bases, with 19 bases separating them. CDR3 in amino acids: CASSLDGRGPQSSYNEQFF. The CDR3, as DNA: TGTGCCAGCAGCTTAGATGGGCGGGGGCCTCAAAGCTCCTACAATGAGCAGTTCTTC.

V is TRBV28 and J is TRBJ2-7; TRBD2 matches at 10 bases. Germline V gene sequence: CDR1 MDHEN, CDR2 SYDVKM. The V segment lost 5 bases and the J segment 0 bases; nucleotides outside the gene matches: 1. The CDR3 has 14 residues. This CDR3 is CASSPSGSSYEQYF. The CDR3 DNA follows: TGTGCCAGCAGTCCTAGCGGGAGCTCCTACGAGCAGTACTTC.

The gene calls are TRBV19 and TRBJ2-5, with 8 bases identical to TRBD1. Looked up from germline, CDR1 is LNHDA and CDR2 is SQIVND (reference sequence). CDR3 length equals 15 residues. Unmatched junction bases numbered 9, after V lost 5 bases and J lost 4 bases. CDR3 in DNA: TGTGCCAGTAGTCCACCGGGGCAGGGGGCAGAGACCCAGTACTTC. This encodes CASSPPGQGAETQYF. Based on the CDR3 plus reference TRBV19 and TRBJ2-5, the full variable domain is DGGITQSPKYLFRKEGQNVTLSCEQNLNHDAMYWYRQDPGQGLRLIYYSQIVNDFQKGDIAEGYSVSREKKESFPLTVTSAQKNPTAFYLCASSPPGQGAETQYFGPGTRLLVL.